This entry features one TCR beta chain sequence. Its antigen is unknown. This record belongs to a study of cytomegalovirus exposure and HLA in healthy donors. The overall study: In a previous analysis, 117 million unique TCR beta sequences were found from approximately 180 million T cells.

The CDR3 length is 14 residues. The ends were cut back, 4 bases at V and 8 bases at J, with 16 bases in the middle. CDR1 is LGHNA, CDR2 YNFKEQ, per germline. The PCR ran on 60 Vbeta and 13 Jbeta primers. Sequencing used immunoSEQ multiplex PCR; TCRdb keeps in-frame clones, though not all of them. The data contain nearly 110,000 clones, about two thirds of them singletons. General study results and limits: According to an earlier analysis, most TCR beta V segments yielded productive rearrangements about 87% or about 30% of the time. It has been reported that TCR beta sequences accurately predicted the HLA-A and HLA-B alleles of most subjects.

The genes are TRBV4-2 and TRBJ2-3; tentatively, D is TRBD1 (6 bases). The clonotype originates from a boy aged 10-17 years in good health and CMV-seronegative. The sample taken for sequencing was PBMCs. The CDR3 DNA reads TGTGCCAGCAGCCGGGAAAGACCACAGGGTACGCAGTATTTT. This sequence encodes CASSRERPQGTQYF.